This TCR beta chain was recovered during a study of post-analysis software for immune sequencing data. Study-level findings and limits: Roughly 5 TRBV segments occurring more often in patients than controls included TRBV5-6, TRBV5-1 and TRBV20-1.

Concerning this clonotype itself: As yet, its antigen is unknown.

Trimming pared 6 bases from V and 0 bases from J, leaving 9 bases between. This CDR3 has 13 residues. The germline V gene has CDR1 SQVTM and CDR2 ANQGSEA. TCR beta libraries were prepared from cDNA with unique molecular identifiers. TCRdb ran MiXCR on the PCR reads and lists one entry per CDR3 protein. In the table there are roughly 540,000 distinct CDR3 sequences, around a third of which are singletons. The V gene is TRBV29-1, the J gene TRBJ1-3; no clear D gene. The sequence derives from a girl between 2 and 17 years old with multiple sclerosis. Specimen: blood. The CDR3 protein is CSVGSTSGNTIYF. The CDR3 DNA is TGCAGCGTCGGCAGCACCTCTGGAAACACCATATATTTT.